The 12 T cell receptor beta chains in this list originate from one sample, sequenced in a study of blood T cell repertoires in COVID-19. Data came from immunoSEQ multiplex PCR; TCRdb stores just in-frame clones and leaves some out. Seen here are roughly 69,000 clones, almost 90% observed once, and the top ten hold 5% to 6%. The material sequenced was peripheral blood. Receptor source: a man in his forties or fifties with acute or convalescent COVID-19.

The CDR3 loop reads CASSATTDEKLFF. CDR3 in DNA: TGTGCCAGCAGCGCCACAACAGATGAAAAACTGTTTTTT. The chain combines TRBV9 with TRBJ1-4; no definite D call. The V end was cut by 3 bases, the J end by 6 bases, with 9 bases between. Germline assignment: CDR1 SGDLS and CDR2 YYNGEE. The CDR3 is 13 residues long.

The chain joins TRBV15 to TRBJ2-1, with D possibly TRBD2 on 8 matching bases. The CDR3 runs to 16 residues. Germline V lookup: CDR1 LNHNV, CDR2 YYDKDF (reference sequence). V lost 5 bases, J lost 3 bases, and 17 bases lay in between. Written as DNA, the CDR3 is TGTGCCACCAGCGGGACAGCGGGAGTTGGCTACAATGAGCAGTTCTTC. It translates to CATSGTAGVGYNEQFF.

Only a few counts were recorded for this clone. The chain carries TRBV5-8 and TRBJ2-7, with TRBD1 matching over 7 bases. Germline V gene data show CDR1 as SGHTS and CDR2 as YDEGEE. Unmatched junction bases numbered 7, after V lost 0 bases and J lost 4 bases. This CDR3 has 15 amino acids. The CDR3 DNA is TGTGCCAGCAGCTTGGGATTGGGCAGGGGGTACGAGCAGTACTTC. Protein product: CASSLGLGRGYEQYF.

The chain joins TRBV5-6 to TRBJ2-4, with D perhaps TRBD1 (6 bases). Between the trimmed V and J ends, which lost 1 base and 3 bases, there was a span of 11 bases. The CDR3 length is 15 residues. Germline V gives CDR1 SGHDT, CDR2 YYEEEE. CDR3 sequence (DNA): TGTGCCAGCAGCTTGCTGACAGGCGACAAAAACATTCAGTACTTC. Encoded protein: CASSLLTGDKNIQYF.

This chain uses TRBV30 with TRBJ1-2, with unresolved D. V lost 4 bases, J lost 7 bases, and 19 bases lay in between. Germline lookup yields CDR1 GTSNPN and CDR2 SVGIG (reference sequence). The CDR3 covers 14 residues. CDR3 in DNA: TGTGCCTGGAAAGGTCCAGGTAATATCCTTGGCTACACCTTC. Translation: CAWKGPGNILGYTF.

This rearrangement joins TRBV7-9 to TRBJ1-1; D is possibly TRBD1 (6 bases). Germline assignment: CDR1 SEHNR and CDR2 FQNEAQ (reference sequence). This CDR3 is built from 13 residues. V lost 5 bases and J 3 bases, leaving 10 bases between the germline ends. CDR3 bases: TGTGCCAGCAGCGTACAGGGTTACACTGAAGCTTTCTTT. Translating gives CASSVQGYTEAFF.

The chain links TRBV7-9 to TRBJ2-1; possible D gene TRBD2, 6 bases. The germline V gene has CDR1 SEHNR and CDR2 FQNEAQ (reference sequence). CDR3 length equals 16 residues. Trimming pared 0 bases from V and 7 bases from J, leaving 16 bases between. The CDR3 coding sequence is TGTGCCAGCAGCTTAGCGGGTTCCGGGACTTTTAATGAGCAGTTCTTC. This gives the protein CASSLAGSGTFNEQFF.

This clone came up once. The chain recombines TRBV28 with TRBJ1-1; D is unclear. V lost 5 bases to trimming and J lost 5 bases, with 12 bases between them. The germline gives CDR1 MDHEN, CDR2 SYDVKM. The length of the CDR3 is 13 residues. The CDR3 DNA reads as TGTGCCAGCAGTCCTAGCTGGTTAACTGAAGCTTTCTTT. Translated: CASSPSWLTEAFF. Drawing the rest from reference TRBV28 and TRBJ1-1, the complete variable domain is DVKVTQSSRYLVKRTGEKVFLECVQDMDHENMFWYRQDPGLGLRLIYFSYDVKMKEKGDIPEGYSVSREKKERFSLILESASTNQTSMYLCASSPSWLTEAFFGQGTRLTVV.

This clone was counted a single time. CDR3 in amino acids: CASSTGTPREFF. In DNA, the CDR3 is TGTGCCAGCAGCACCGGGACTCCTCGGGAGTTCTTC. The chain joins TRBV5-4 to TRBJ2-1; tentative D call: TRBD2 (6 bases). The V gene's germline CDR1 is SGHNT and CDR2 YYREEE (reference sequence). The CDR3 is made up of 12 amino acids. Trimming pared 4 bases from V and 14 bases from J, leaving 16 bases between.

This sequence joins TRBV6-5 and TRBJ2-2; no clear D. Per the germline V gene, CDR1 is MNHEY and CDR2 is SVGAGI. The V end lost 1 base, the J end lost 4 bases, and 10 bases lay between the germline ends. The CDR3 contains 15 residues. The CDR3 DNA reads TGTGCCAGCAGTTACTTGTCAGGTCGCACCGGGGAGCTGTTTTTT. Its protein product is CASSYLSGRTGELFF.

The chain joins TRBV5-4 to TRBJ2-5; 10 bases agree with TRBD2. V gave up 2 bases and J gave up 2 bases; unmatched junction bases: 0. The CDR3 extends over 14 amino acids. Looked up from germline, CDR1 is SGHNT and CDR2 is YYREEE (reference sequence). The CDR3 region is CASSFSGRQETQYF. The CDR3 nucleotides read TGTGCCAGCAGCTTTAGCGGGAGGCAAGAGACCCAGTACTTC.

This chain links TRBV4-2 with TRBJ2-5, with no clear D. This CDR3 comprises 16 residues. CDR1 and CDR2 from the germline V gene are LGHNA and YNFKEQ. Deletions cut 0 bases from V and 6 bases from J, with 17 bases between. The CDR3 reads CASSQEYARVEKTQYF. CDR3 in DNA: TGTGCCAGCAGCCAAGAATATGCACGGGTTGAGAAGACCCAGTACTTC.